The 4 T cell receptor beta chains below all came from one sample that was sequenced in a study of blood T cell repertoires in COVID-19 (dated by TCRdb to 2020 to 2022). Library construction relied on the immunoSEQ multiplex PCR assay. Here the immuneACCESS table is served through TCRdb, limited to in-frame sequences with V and J called. Missing clones are a known gap in these copies; in checked studies unresolved V genes cover under half, and the rest lacks a known reason. The sample includes hundreds of thousands of clones, with around nine tenths observed a single time. Of the sample, about 10% is held by the ten largest clones. Sequencing was carried out using PBMCs or T cells enriched from blood (not recorded which). The receptors shown here come from a woman aged 50 to 60 who had recovered from COVID-19.

This chain connects TRBV7-3 to TRBJ2-3; 7 bases line up with TRBD2. The CDR3 spans 15 residues. Germline CDR1 reads SGHTA; CDR2 reads FQGTGA. Trimming cost V 5 bases and J 2 bases; bases outside gene matches: 7. The CDR3 reads CASSRGLGFTDTQYF. CDR3 nucleotide sequence: TGTGCCAGCAGCCGCGGACTAGGCTTCACAGATACGCAGTATTTT.

J is TRBJ2-7 and V is TRBV6-5; 9 positions agree with TRBD1. The CDR3 has 14 amino acids. Germline loops: CDR1 MNHEY, CDR2 SVGAGI. The V and J ends lost 2 bases and 5 bases, in that order; junction bases with no gene match: 4. CDR3 in amino acids: CASSYGTGIDEQYF. CDR3 in DNA: TGTGCCAGCAGTTACGGGACAGGGATCGACGAGCAGTACTTC.

The J gene is TRBJ2-5, the V gene TRBV5-8; TRBD2 aligns across 7 bases. The length of the CDR3 is 13 residues. Germline lookup yields CDR1 SGHTS and CDR2 YDEGEE. V lost 3 bases to trimming and J lost 7 bases; unmatched junction nucleotides: 6. The chain's CDR3 is CASSSRWGGTQYF. In nucleotides, the CDR3 is TGTGCCAGCAGCTCCCGATGGGGGGGGACCCAGTACTTC.

This clone was recorded a few times. CDR3 DNA: TGTGCCAGCAGCTCTTCAAGATCGCAAAGCTCTACTGAAGCTTTCTTT. It yields the protein CASSSSRSQSSTEAFF. This chain uses TRBV9 with TRBJ1-1, with D hard to call. Germline loops: CDR1 SGDLS, CDR2 YYNGEE. This CDR3 is 16 amino acids long. The V and J ends lost 4 bases and 5 bases respectively, with 21 bases between them.